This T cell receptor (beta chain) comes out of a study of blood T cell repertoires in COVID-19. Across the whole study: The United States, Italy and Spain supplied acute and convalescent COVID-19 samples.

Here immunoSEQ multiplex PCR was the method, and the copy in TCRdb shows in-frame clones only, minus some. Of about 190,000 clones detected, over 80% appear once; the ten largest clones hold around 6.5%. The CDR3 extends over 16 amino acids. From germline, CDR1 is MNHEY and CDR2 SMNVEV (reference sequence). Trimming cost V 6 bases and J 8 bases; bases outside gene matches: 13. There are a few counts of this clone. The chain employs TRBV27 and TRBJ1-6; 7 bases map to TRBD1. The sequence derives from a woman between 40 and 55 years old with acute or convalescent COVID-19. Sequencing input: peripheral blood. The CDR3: CASSYAPGQRDSPLHF. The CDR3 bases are TGTGCCAGCAGCTATGCACCGGGACAGAGGGATTCACCCCTCCACTTT.